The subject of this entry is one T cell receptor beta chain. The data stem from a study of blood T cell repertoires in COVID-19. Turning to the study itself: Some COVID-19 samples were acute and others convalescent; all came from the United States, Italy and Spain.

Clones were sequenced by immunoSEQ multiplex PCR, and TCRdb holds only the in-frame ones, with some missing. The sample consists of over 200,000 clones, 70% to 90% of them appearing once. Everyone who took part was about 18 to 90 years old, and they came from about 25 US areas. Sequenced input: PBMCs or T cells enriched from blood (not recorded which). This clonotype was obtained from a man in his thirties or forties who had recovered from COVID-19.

The CDR3 protein is CASSLGEVVGSNSPLHF. The CDR3 nucleotides read TGTGCCAGCAGTTTGGGTGAGGTTGTAGGTAGTAATTCACCCCTCCACTTT. V usage is TRBV28 and J usage is TRBJ1-6; D not certain. The V gene's germline CDR1 is MDHEN and CDR2 SYDVKM. The CDR3 is 17 amino acids. V lost 3 bases to trimming and J lost 6 bases, with 18 bases between them.